These 25 T cell receptor beta chains were all obtained from the same sample, sequenced in a study of T cell responses to AZD1222 COVID-19 vaccine (dated by TCRdb to the early 2020s). Libraries were made using the immunoSEQ multiplex PCR assay. Held by TCRdb, this immuneACCESS table contains in-frame sequences only and omits some clones. Under half of the omission traces to an unresolved V gene where checked; the cause of the rest is unknown. Present in this sample are roughly 130,000 clones, approximately 83% of which were seen just once. The ten largest account for roughly 1.6% of the sample. In the paper's terms, the time point label means: baseline before first vaccination. Sequenced here: peripheral blood, sampled on day 0 of AZD1222 vaccination. The origin of the receptors is an adult in good health.

The chain employs TRBV7-3 and TRBJ1-1, with 9 bases that match TRBD1. The CDR3 spans 14 residues. Germline loops: CDR1 SGHTA, CDR2 FQGTGA. Trimming cost V 2 bases and J 5 bases; bases outside gene matches: 3. The chain's CDR3 is CASSLDRGDTEAFF. Written as DNA, the CDR3 is TGTGCCAGCAGCTTAGACAGGGGGGATACTGAAGCTTTCTTT.

This chain connects TRBV3-1 (or the pseudogene TRBV3-2) to TRBJ2-7; D is possibly TRBD1 or TRBD2 (5 bases each). Trimming took off 5 bases at V and 2 bases at J, with 16 bases between the two ends. This CDR3 comprises 15 residues. Germline loops: CDR1 LGHDT, CDR2 YNNKEL (reference sequence). The CDR3 sequence: CASSEGPGNPYEQYF. CDR3 coding DNA: TGTGCCAGCAGCGAGGGACCGGGTAACCCCTACGAGCAGTACTTC.

The V gene is TRBV28, the J gene TRBJ2-7; possible D gene TRBD1, 6 bases. This CDR3 is 13 amino acids long. Germline values: CDR1 MDHEN, CDR2 SYDVKM. The V end lost 3 bases, the J end lost 3 bases, and 9 bases lay between the germline ends. Written as DNA, the CDR3 is TGTGCCAGCAGTTTCGGACAGCTCTACGAGCAGTACTTC. Its translation: CASSFGQLYEQYF. Together with reference TRBV28 and TRBJ2-7, the CDR3 gives the full variable domain: DVKVTQSSRYLVKRTGEKVFLECVQDMDHENMFWYRQDPGLGLRLIYFSYDVKMKEKGDIPEGYSVSREKKERFSLILESASTNQTSMYLCASSFGQLYEQYFGPGTRLTVT.

This sequence joins TRBV7-2 and TRBJ1-5, with a weak D call TRBD1 (5 bases). Per germline, CDR1 SGHTA and CDR2 FQGNSA. With 5 bases removed from V and 4 bases from J, the gap between germline ends came to 9 bases. The CDR3 has 13 amino acids. The CDR3 here is CASSRQRNQPQHF. As DNA, the CDR3 is TGTGCCAGCAGCCGACAGAGGAATCAGCCCCAGCATTTT. Variable domain in full (rest from reference TRBV7-2 and TRBJ1-5): GAGVSQSPSNKVTEKGKDVELRCDPISGHTALYWYRQSLGQGLEFLIYFQGNSAPDKSGLPSDRFSAERTGGSVSTLTIQRTQQEDSAVYLCASSRQRNQPQHFGDGTRLSIL.

The V call is TRBV2, the J call TRBJ1-1; tentative D call: TRBD1 (5 bases). The germline CDR1 and CDR2 sequences are SNHLY and FYNNEI. The ends were cut back, 3 bases at V and 0 bases at J, with 5 bases in the middle. The CDR3 has 13 residues. CDR3 nucleotides: TGTGCCAGCAGTGAGGACATGAACACTGAAGCTTTCTTT. This codes for CASSEDMNTEAFF.

The CDR3 DNA reads TGTGCCAGCAGCTTAGCGCTAAGTGGTGCAAACACCATATATTTT. Protein sequence: CASSLALSGANTIYF. V gene TRBV7-6 combines with J gene TRBJ1-3; D uncertain. The CDR3 has 15 amino acids. Germline CDR1 SGHVS, CDR2 FNYEAQ. V gave up 0 bases and J gave up 6 bases, with 12 bases separating them.

The chain is built from TRBV30 and TRBJ1-3; D gene ambiguous. CDR3 length: 13 residues. V was pared by 1 base and J by 5 bases, with 9 bases between. Germline loops: CDR1 GTSNPN, CDR2 SVGIG (reference sequence). CDR3 residues: CAWSADLRNTIYF. In nucleotides, the CDR3 is TGTGCCTGGAGTGCGGACCTCAGAAACACCATATATTTT.

The V gene is TRBV3-1 (or the pseudogene TRBV3-2), the J gene TRBJ1-2; possibly TRBD1 for D (6 bases). This CDR3 is 14 amino acids long. CDR1 LGHDT and CDR2 YNNKEL come from the germline V gene (reference sequence). V was shortened by 1 base and J by 4 bases, with 10 bases between the two germline ends. This CDR3 reads CASSQVEGGYGYTF. The CDR3 DNA follows: TGTGCCAGCAGCCAAGTGGAGGGGGGCTATGGCTACACCTTC.

The chain joins TRBV10-3 to TRBJ1-3; no clear D. The CDR3 has 15 amino acids. The germline CDR1 and CDR2 sequences are ENHRY and SYGVKD. The V end lost 5 bases, the J end lost 0 bases, and 11 bases lay between the germline ends. CDR3 sequence: CAISSPEYSGNTIYF. For the CDR3, the DNA is TGTGCCATCAGTTCACCGGAATACTCTGGAAACACCATATATTTT.

The chain links TRBV6-5 to TRBJ2-6; D is undetermined. The CDR3 consists of 15 residues. Germline V gene sequence: CDR1 MNHEY, CDR2 SVGAGI. V lost 1 base and J 0 bases, leaving 4 bases between the germline ends. The CDR3 coding sequence is TGTGCCAGCAGTTACTTGAGCTCTGGGGCCAACGTCCTGACTTTC. It yields the protein CASSYLSSGANVLTF.

The chain combines TRBV28 with TRBJ1-1, with D perhaps TRBD1 (6 bases). Between the trimmed V and J ends, which lost 6 bases and 2 bases, there was a span of 13 bases. CDR3 length: 14 residues. Germline CDR1 MDHEN, CDR2 SYDVKM. The CDR3 is CASSKGGPNTEAFF. The CDR3 bases are TGTGCCAGCAGCAAAGGGGGGCCAAACACTGAAGCTTTCTTT.

J is TRBJ2-1 and V is TRBV15, with TRBD2 identical over 9 bases. V shed 1 base, J shed 5 bases, and the junction held 6 bases outside the gene matches. Germline CDR1 reads LNHNV; CDR2 reads YYDKDF (reference sequence). The CDR3 covers 16 residues. CDR3 coding DNA: TGTGCCACCAGCAGAGGCCTGGCTAGCGGGGACAATGAGCAGTTCTTC. Translated, it gives CATSRGLASGDNEQFF.

The genes are TRBV14 and TRBJ2-7; D might be TRBD2 (5 bases). The CDR3 sequence is 17 residues long. Trimming pared 0 bases from V and 5 bases from J, leaving 20 bases between. Germline CDR1 is SGHDN and CDR2 is FVKESK. This CDR3 is CASSQERSGRRSHEQYF. DNA for the CDR3: TGTGCCAGCAGCCAAGAGAGGTCGGGGAGACGGTCCCACGAGCAGTACTTC. The variable domain in full, with the rest retrieved from reference TRBV14 and TRBJ2-7, is EAGVTQFPSHSVIEKGQTVTLRCDPISGHDNLYWYRRVMGKEIKFLLHFVKESKQDESGMPNNRFLAERTGGTYSTLKVQPAELEDSGVYFCASSQERSGRRSHEQYFGPGTRLTVT.

The chain recombines TRBV18 with TRBJ1-3; no clear D gene. Germline CDR1 and CDR2: KGHSH and LQKENI. The CDR3 runs to 14 residues. V was cut by 0 bases and J by 4 bases, with 7 bases left in between. In DNA, the CDR3 is TGTGCCAGCTCACCACCGTTTGTCGGAAACACCATATATTTT. Translated: CASSPPFVGNTIYF.

The chain carries TRBV27 and TRBJ1-6, with 7 nucleotides matching TRBD1. The J segment lost 10 bases and the V segment lost 7 bases, leaving 16 bases of the junction unmatched. CDR1 MNHEY and CDR2 SMNVEV come from the germline V gene (reference sequence). CDR3 length: 16 residues. This CDR3 is CASTPRGRVVRSPLHF. The CDR3 bases are TGTGCCAGCACTCCTAGGGGGCGGGTCGTGAGGTCACCCCTCCACTTT.

V is TRBV12-3 or TRBV12-4 and J is TRBJ1-1; maybe TRBD1 (6 bases). The V end lost 11 bases, the J end lost 5 bases, and 15 bases lay between the germline ends. The CDR3 runs to 12 residues. The CDR3: CAQGRGGTEAFF. The CDR3 coding sequence is TGTGCCCAAGGCAGGGGTGGGACTGAAGCTTTCTTT.

The chain uses TRBV7-9 and TRBJ1-1; D is unresolved. The CDR3 is 16 amino acids. V shed 1 base and J shed 0 bases, with 12 bases lying between them. From germline, CDR1 is SEHNR and CDR2 FQNEAQ (reference sequence). The CDR3 bases are TGTGCCAGCAGCTTAGGGGCCTGGGTTTTGAACACTGAAGCTTTCTTT. It specifies CASSLGAWVLNTEAFF.

The chain is built from TRBV29-1 and TRBJ1-1; no clear D gene. This CDR3 is built from 13 residues. Looked up from germline, CDR1 is SQVTM and CDR2 is ANQGSEA. V was pared by 4 bases and J by 2 bases, with 11 bases between. DNA for the CDR3: TGCAGCGTTGTGGAGACACCCAACACTGAAGCTTTCTTT. It is translated as CSVVETPNTEAFF.

This sequence joins TRBV7-2 and TRBJ2-7, with D possibly matching TRBD1 (6 bases). Germline V lookup: CDR1 SGHTA, CDR2 FQGNSA. The CDR3 covers 14 residues. V lost 7 bases and J 7 bases, leaving 20 bases between the germline ends. The CDR3 sequence is CASKKVSGQGEQYF. DNA of the CDR3: TGTGCCAGCAAGAAGGTCAGCGGTCAGGGGGAGCAGTACTTC.

This clone was recorded only once. The chain couples TRBV3-1 (or the pseudogene TRBV3-2) to TRBJ2-1; D is possibly TRBD1 (5 bases). Germline CDR1 and CDR2: LGHDT and YNNKEL (reference sequence). The V end lost 1 base, the J end lost 4 bases, and 5 bases lay between the germline ends. This CDR3 comprises 13 residues. CDR3 sequence: CASSQGQYNEQFF. CDR3 DNA sequence: TGTGCCAGCAGCCAAGGACAGTACAATGAGCAGTTCTTC.

The rearrangement joins TRBV6-5 to TRBJ1-5; D possibly corresponds to TRBD1 (6 bases). The CDR3 loop spans 12 amino acids. Germline V gene lookup returns CDR1 MNHEY and CDR2 SVGAGI. Trimming shortened V by 10 bases and J by 7 bases, and 14 bases separated the two germline ends. The CDR3 bases are TGTGCCACTTCTTCAGGGGTGCAGCCCCAGCATTTT. This encodes CATSSGVQPQHF.

The rearrangement links TRBV6-1 to TRBJ1-5; maybe TRBD1 (5 bases). There are 17 residues in the CDR3. The germline V gene encodes CDR1 MNHNS and CDR2 SASEGT. V was trimmed by 1 base and J by 0 bases, leaving 13 bases between them. In nucleotides, the CDR3 is TGTGCCAGCAGTGAAGGGATTGGGGCCGATAGCAATCAGCCCCAGCATTTT. It yields the protein CASSEGIGADSNQPQHF.

This clone came up once. The gene calls are TRBV7-3 and TRBJ2-5; tentatively, D is TRBD1 or TRBD2 (5 bases each). The CDR3 extends over 14 amino acids. With 1 base removed from V and 2 bases from J, the gap between germline ends came to 8 bases. Germline CDR1 SGHTA, CDR2 FQGTGA. CDR3: CASSLMGVQETQYF. DNA for the CDR3: TGTGCCAGCAGCTTAATGGGGGTACAAGAGACCCAGTACTTC.

This rearrangement joins TRBV18 to TRBJ1-5, with D perhaps matching TRBD1 (5 bases). From germline, CDR1 is KGHSH and CDR2 LQKENI. Deletions cut 1 base from V and 2 bases from J, with 12 bases between. The CDR3 has 16 amino acids. CDR3 amino acids: CASSPRGVGGNQPQHF. The CDR3 DNA reads TGTGCCAGCTCACCACGAGGGGTAGGTGGCAATCAGCCCCAGCATTTT. The variable domain in full, completed from reference TRBV18 and TRBJ1-5, reads NAGVMQNPRHLVRRRGQEARLRCSPMKGHSHVYWYRQLPEEGLKFMVYLQKENIIDESGMPKERFSAEFPKEGPSILRIQQVVRGDSAAYFCASSPRGVGGNQPQHFGDGTRLSIL.

The V and J genes are TRBV7-9 and TRBJ1-4; D gene unclear. The germline gives CDR1 SEHNR, CDR2 FQNEAQ (reference sequence). This CDR3 spans 12 amino acids. V shed 1 base and J shed 8 bases, with 5 bases lying between them. CDR3 residues: CASSLVREKLFF. The CDR3 bases are TGTGCCAGCAGCTTAGTAAGGGAAAAACTGTTTTTT.